The clone carrying this T cell receptor beta chain was seen a few times. What it recognizes is unknown. Amplification of TCR beta CDR3 regions used RNA as the template. During a first-round RT-PCR of the TCR CDR3, the HTBI primer set was used. TCRdb reprocessed the multiplex PCR reads with MiXCR, giving one entry per CDR3 protein. The sample records about 600,000 distinct CDR3 sequences, 16% being singletons. The sample belongs to a study of T cells in Graves' hyperthyroidism and ophthalmopathy. Background on the study: Peripheral blood draws took place at initial diagnosis, ahead of any treatment. Study-level points and caveats: Also found in blood were most expanded thyroid clonotypes above 0.001.

Trimming cost V 2 bases and J 2 bases, with 4 bases left between them. This CDR3 is 11 amino acids long. Germline V gives CDR1 GTSNPN, CDR2 SVGIG (reference sequence). Material for sequencing was blood. The sequence derives from a woman in her thirties or forties with Graves' ophthalmopathy. The chain carries TRBV30 and TRBJ2-7, with D uncertain. The CDR3 sequence: CAWSRAYEQYF. CDR3 coding DNA: TGTGCCTGGAGTCGGGCCTACGAGCAGTACTTC.